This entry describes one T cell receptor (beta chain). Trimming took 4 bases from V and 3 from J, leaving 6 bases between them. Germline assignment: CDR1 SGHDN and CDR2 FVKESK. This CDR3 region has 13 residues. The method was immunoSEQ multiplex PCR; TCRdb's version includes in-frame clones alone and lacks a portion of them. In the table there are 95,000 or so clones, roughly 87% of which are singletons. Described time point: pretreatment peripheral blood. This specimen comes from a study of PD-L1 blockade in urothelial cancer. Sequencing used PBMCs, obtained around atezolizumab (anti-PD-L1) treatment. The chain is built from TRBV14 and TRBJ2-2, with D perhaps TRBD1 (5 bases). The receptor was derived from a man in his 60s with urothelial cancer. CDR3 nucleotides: TGTGCCAGCAGCCGACAGCACACCGGGGAGCTGTTTTTT. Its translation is CASSRQHTGELFF.